These T cell receptor beta chains were read from a single sample in a study of blood T cell repertoires in COVID-19. Sequencing was performed with immunoSEQ multiplex PCR; in TCRdb, only in-frame clones are kept and a portion is missing. The data hold a few hundred thousand clones, with over 75% observed a single time. Specimen: PBMCs or T cells enriched from blood (not recorded which). The source is a man in his forties or fifties in a cohort exposed to, infected with or recovered from COVID-19 (not recorded which). Both conserved end residues are part of each CDR3. A D gene is named only where the DNA matches it firmly. Some rows have no size entry. The others give once, few or many, or a class for an expanded clone.

v_gene: TRBV7-9; j_gene: TRBJ2-2; abundance: few; d_gene: .; CDR3aa: CASSLFAGELFF; CDR3nt: TGTGCCAGCAGCTTATTCGCCGGGGAGCTGTTTTTT
v_gene: TRBV18; j_gene: TRBJ1-1; abundance: .; d_gene: .; CDR3aa: CASSPQRGATEAFF; CDR3nt: TGTGCCAGCTCACCCCAACGGGGGGCCACTGAAGCTTTCTTT
v_gene: TRBV27; j_gene: TRBJ2-2; abundance: once; d_gene: .; CDR3aa: CASSWTVKTGELFF; CDR3nt: TGTGCCAGCAGTTGGACAGTCAAAACCGGGGAGCTGTTTTTT
v_gene: TRBV5-1; j_gene: TRBJ2-1; abundance: few; d_gene: TRBD2; CDR3aa: CASSLGGSSYNEQFF; CDR3nt: TGCGCCAGCAGCTTGGGCGGGAGTAGTTACAATGAGCAGTTCTTC
v_gene: TRBV7-8; j_gene: TRBJ1-6; abundance: .; d_gene: TRBD1; CDR3aa: CASKSTGHYNSPLHF; CDR3nt: TGTGCCAGCAAATCGACAGGGCACTATAATTCACCCCTCCACTTT
v_gene: TRBV7-7; j_gene: TRBJ2-1; abundance: .; d_gene: TRBD1; CDR3aa: CASSSGTGENYNEQFF; CDR3nt: TGTGCCAGCAGCTCCGGGACAGGGGAAAACTACAATGAGCAGTTCTTC
v_gene: TRBV18; j_gene: TRBJ2-5; abundance: once; d_gene: TRBD1; CDR3aa: CASSDRGEETQYF; CDR3nt: TGTGCCAGCTCAGACAGGGGAGAAGAGACCCAGTACTTC
v_gene: TRBV7-9; j_gene: TRBJ2-2; abundance: .; d_gene: .; CDR3aa: CASSLAGTSPGELFF; CDR3nt: TGTGCCAGCAGCTTAGCGGGAACTAGTCCCGGGGAGCTGTTTTTT
v_gene: TRBV18; j_gene: TRBJ2-7; abundance: .; d_gene: TRBD1; CDR3aa: CASSPQRQGTYEQYF; CDR3nt: TGTGCCAGCTCACCACAGCGACAGGGCACCTACGAGCAGTACTTC
v_gene: TRBV5-1; j_gene: TRBJ2-2; abundance: once; d_gene: TRBD1; CDR3aa: CASSPQGQGESGELFF; CDR3nt: TGCGCCAGCAGCCCCCAAGGACAGGGAGAATCCGGGGAGCTGTTTTTT
v_gene: TRBV3-1/TRBV3-2; j_gene: TRBJ1-1; abundance: .; d_gene: .; CDR3aa: CASSQEGASEAFF; CDR3nt: TGTGCCAGCAGCCAAGAAGGGGCCAGCGAAGCTTTCTTT
v_gene: TRBV27; j_gene: TRBJ2-2; abundance: once; d_gene: TRBD1; CDR3aa: CASKRGQANTGELFF; CDR3nt: TGTGCCAGCAAAAGGGGACAGGCGAACACCGGGGAGCTGTTTTTT
v_gene: TRBV29-1; j_gene: TRBJ2-6; abundance: .; d_gene: .; CDR3aa: CSAGVSSGANVLTF; CDR3nt: TGCAGCGCCGGGGTGAGCTCTGGGGCCAACGTCCTGACTTTC
v_gene: TRBV20-1; j_gene: TRBJ2-1; abundance: .; d_gene: TRBD2; CDR3aa: CSAASGSLRFF; CDR3nt: TGCAGTGCTGCAAGCGGGAGCCTACGGTTCTTC
v_gene: TRBV7-2; j_gene: TRBJ2-2; abundance: .; d_gene: .; CDR3aa: CASSLGLATGELFF; CDR3nt: TGTGCCAGCAGCTTAGGACTGGCCACCGGGGAGCTGTTTTTT
v_gene: TRBV5-1; j_gene: TRBJ1-5; abundance: .; d_gene: .; CDR3aa: CASIGIHQPQHF; CDR3nt: TGCGCCAGCATTGGCATCCATCAGCCCCAGCATTTT
v_gene: TRBV19; j_gene: TRBJ1-4; abundance: .; d_gene: TRBD1; CDR3aa: CASKTRGQGLFTNEKLFF; CDR3nt: TGTGCCAGTAAAACCCGGGGACAGGGTCTGTTTACTAATGAAAAACTGTTTTTT
v_gene: TRBV5-1; j_gene: TRBJ2-7; abundance: .; d_gene: TRBD2; CDR3aa: CASSFRLAGIREQYF; CDR3nt: TGCGCCAGCAGCTTCCGACTAGCGGGAATCAGGGAGCAGTACTTC
v_gene: TRBV15; j_gene: TRBJ2-3; abundance: .; d_gene: .; CDR3aa: CATSNKEGAGTDTQYF; CDR3nt: TGTGCCACCAGCAACAAGGAGGGGGCCGGCACAGATACGCAGTATTTT
v_gene: TRBV27; j_gene: TRBJ1-5; abundance: .; d_gene: .; CDR3aa: CASSLHDRTAQHF; CDR3nt: TGTGCCAGCAGTTTACACGACAGAACGGCCCAGCATTTT
v_gene: TRBV7-9; j_gene: TRBJ1-2; abundance: .; d_gene: .; CDR3aa: CASSRRGADGYTF; CDR3nt: TGTGCCAGCAGCCGCAGGGGAGCGGATGGCTACACCTTC
v_gene: TRBV7-9; j_gene: TRBJ2-3; abundance: .; d_gene: .; CDR3aa: CASSLLKSSTDTQYF; CDR3nt: TGTGCCAGCAGCCTCCTCAAGAGTAGCACAGATACGCAGTATTTT
v_gene: TRBV27; j_gene: TRBJ2-2; abundance: few; d_gene: TRBD2; CDR3aa: CASSSRTSGVTGELFF; CDR3nt: TGTGCCAGCAGTTCTCGGACTAGCGGAGTCACCGGGGAGCTGTTTTTT
v_gene: TRBV27; j_gene: TRBJ2-1; abundance: .; d_gene: TRBD1; CDR3aa: CASSRDRVNEQFF; CDR3nt: TGTGCCAGCAGCCGGGACAGGGTCAATGAGCAGTTCTTC